The present TCR beta chain was sequenced within a study of follicular helper T cells after annual influenza vaccination. Germline V gives CDR1 MDHEN, CDR2 SYDVKM. Trimming removed 2 bases at V and 4 bases at J, with 11 bases between. This CDR3 comprises 14 residues. The method was immunoSEQ multiplex PCR; TCRdb's version includes in-frame clones alone and lacks a portion of them. The repertoire consists of around 9,600 clones, with 65% to 85% occurring once and the leading ten covering approximately 1.5%. Time point indicated: 2015-2016 season, pre-vaccination. The material sequenced was CXCR5+ CD38- circulating T follicular helper cells from blood, taken on the day of influenza vaccination. As to subset: circulating Tfh, non-naive CD4+CXCR5+PD-1+ (ICOS+CD38+ or ICOS-CD38-). The rearrangement uses TRBV28 and TRBJ1-2; tentatively, D is TRBD1 (6 bases). The clonotype was recovered from an adult who received the influenza vaccine. CDR3 in amino acids: CASSLNRDTYGYTF. CDR3 bases: TGTGCCAGCAGTTTAAACAGGGACACCTATGGCTACACCTTC.